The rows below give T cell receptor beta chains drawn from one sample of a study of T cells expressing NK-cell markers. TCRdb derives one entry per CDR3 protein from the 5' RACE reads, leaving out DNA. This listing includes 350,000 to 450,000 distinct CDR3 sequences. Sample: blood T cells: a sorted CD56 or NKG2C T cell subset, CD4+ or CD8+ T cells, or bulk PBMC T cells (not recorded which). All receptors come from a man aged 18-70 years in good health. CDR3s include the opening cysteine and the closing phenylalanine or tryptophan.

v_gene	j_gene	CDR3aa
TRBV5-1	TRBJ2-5	CASSPGLRQGAWETQYF
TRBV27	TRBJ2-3	CASSLKDHAADTQYF
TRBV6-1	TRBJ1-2	CASSVRGSDYGYTF
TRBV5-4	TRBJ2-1	CASSPAATSGANEQFF
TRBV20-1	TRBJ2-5	CSARGLGSLQETQYF
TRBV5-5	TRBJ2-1	CASRPRTSGGYNEQFF
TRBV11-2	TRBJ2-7	CASSLDPASRQYF
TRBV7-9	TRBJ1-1	CASSLARDRGRGEAFF
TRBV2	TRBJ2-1	CASSDAPGLYNEQFF
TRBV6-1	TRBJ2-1	CASSEWGTAIYNEQFF
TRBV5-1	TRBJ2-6	CASSGGTGHSGANVLTF
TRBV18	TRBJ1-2	CASSSDRVRYGYTF
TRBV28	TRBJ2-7	CASSPTGTRQYF
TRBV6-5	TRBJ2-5	CASSYKGLTETQYF
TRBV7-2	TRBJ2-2	CASSPRDSHGTGELFF
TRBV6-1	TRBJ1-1	CASTDPRNTEAFF
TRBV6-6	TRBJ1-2	CASSYSSPGYTF
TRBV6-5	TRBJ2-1	CASSSPLDPLSDNEQFF
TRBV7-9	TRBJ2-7	CASSWYGGSDEQYF
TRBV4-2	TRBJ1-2	CASSPTDRGEANYGYTF
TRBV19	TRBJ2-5	CASSMGTSGGGRFSEETQYF
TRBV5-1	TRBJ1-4	CASSLEGLANEKLFF
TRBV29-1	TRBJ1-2	CSGSDSWGGYTF
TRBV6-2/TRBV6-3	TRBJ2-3	CASSLEPGRHTQYF
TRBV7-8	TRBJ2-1	CASSSRPGLGSYNEQFF
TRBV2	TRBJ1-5	CASSGEGPQPQHF
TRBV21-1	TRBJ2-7	CARAIDRGSYEQYF
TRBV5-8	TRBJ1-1	CASSRQVPKMNTEAFF
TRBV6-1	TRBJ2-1	CASLRRDSSSEQFF
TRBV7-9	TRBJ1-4	CASSRVSGVNEKLFF
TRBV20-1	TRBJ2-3	CSALGGAGSTDTQYF
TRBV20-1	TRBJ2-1	CSAGPGTPTSYNEQFF